The clone carrying this TCR beta chain was detected ten times or more. Its target is not known. Unique molecular identifiers were incorporated into the prepared TCRbeta library. TCRdb used MiXCR to reprocess the PCR reads, holding one entry per CDR3 protein. Among around 420,000 distinct CDR3 sequences, around 16% were seen once, and the ten largest hold under 30%. The sample comes from a study of T-cell reconstitution after alpha-beta-depleted transplantation in children. General study findings and limits: It was reported that alpha-beta T cells came from several hundred expanded graft clones (about two months after transplant).

The CDR3 length is 18 residues. Trimming left V 0 bases short and J 0 bases short, with 15 bases between. Germline assignment: CDR1 MGHRA and CDR2 YSYEKL. The sequences come from PBMCs, mostly from graft donor cells, collected 360 days after TCRalphabeta/CD19-depleted stem cell transplant. The TCR comes from a boy in the first two years of life who had a stem cell transplant for Wiskott-Aldrich syndrome, so the T cells may come from the graft donor. The J gene is TRBJ2-1, the V gene TRBV4-1; tentative D call: TRBD2 (7 bases). The CDR3 DNA reads TGCGCCAGCAGCCAAGATGGGGGGGACACTAGCTCCTACAATGAGCAGTTCTTC. Translation: CASSQDGGDTSSYNEQFF.